This T cell receptor (beta chain) was captured in a study of shared clonotypes between healthy human individuals. Running of the assay took place at deep level. Profiling relied on immunoSEQ multiplex PCR, and the TCRdb table lists in-frame clones only, not all of them. The sample lists 950,000 to 1,100,000 clones; about 75% were seen once. This clone was recorded only once. Donors were healthy HIV-negative adults without recently reported acute infections or vaccinations. CD4+ cells yielded CD45RA+ naive and CD45RA-negative memory subsets. Germline loops: CDR1 LNHDA, CDR2 SQIVND (reference sequence). The CDR3 spans 13 residues. Trimming shortened V by 3 bases and J by 6 bases, and 12 bases separated the two germline ends.

The V and J genes are TRBV19 and TRBJ2-7; D not certain. Sequencing was performed on memory CD4+ T cells sorted from blood. Subset meaning: CD45RA-negative fraction. The TCR sequence derives from a man younger than 35 in good health. Here the CDR3 DNA reads TGTGCCAGTAGTATTGGGCAGGTAGGCGAGCAGTACTTC. It is translated as CASSIGQVGEQYF.